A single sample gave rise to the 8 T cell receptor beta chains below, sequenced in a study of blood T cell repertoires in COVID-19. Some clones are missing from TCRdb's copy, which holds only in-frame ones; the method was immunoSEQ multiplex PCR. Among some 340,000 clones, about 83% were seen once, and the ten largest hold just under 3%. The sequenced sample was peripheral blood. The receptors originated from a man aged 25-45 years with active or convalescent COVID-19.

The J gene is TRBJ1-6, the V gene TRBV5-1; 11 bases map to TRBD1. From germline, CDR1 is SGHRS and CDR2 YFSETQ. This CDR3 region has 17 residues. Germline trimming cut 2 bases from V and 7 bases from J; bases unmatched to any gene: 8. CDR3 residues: CASSLNPGTGGNSPLHF. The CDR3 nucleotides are TGCGCCAGCAGCTTAAACCCCGGGACAGGGGGAAATTCACCCCTCCACTTT.

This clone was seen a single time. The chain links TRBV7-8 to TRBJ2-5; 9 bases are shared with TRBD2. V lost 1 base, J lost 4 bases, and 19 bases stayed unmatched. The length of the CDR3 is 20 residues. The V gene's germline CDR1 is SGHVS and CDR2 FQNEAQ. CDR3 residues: CASSLVVYRSGGSPAETQYF. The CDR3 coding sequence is TGTGCCAGCAGCTTAGTGGTCTATAGGAGCGGGGGGTCCCCTGCAGAGACCCAGTACTTC.

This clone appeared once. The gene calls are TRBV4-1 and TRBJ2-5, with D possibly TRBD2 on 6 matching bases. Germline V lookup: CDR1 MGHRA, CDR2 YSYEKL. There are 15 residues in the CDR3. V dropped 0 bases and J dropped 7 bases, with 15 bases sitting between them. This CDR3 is CASSQDGGVYWTQYF. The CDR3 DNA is TGCGCCAGCAGCCAAGACGGAGGGGTCTATTGGACCCAGTACTTC.

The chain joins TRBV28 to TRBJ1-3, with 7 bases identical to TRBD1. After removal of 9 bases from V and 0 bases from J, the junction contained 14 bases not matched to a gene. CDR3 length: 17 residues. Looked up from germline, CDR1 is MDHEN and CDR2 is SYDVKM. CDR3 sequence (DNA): TGTGCCAGGAGGGGCAGGGGGAACCTCCACTCTGGAAACACCATATATTTT. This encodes CARRGRGNLHSGNTIYF.

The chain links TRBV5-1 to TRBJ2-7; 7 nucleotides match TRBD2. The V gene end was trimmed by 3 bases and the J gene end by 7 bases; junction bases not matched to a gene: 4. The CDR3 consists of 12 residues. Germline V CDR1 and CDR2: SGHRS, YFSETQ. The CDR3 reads CASSYGGGEQYF. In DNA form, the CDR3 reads TGCGCCAGCAGCTACGGGGGAGGGGAGCAGTACTTC.

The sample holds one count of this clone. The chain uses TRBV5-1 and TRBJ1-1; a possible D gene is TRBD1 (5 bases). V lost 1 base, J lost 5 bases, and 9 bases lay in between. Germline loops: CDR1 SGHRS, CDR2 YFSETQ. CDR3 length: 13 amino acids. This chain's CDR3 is CASSLRRGTEAFF. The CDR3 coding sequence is TGCGCCAGCAGCTTGCGAAGGGGTACTGAAGCTTTCTTT.

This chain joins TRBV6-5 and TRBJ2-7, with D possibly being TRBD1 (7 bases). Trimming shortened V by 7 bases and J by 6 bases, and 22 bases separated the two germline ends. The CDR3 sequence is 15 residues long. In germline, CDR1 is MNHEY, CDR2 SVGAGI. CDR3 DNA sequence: TGTGCCAGCACCTCAAACGGAGGGGGCGGAAGCGAGCAGTACTTC. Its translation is CASTSNGGGGSEQYF.

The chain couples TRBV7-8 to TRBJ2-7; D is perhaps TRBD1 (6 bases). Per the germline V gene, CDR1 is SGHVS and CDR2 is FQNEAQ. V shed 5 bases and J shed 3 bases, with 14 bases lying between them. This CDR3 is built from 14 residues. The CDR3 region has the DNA TGTGCCAGCAGCGATTGGGACAAAGACTACGAGCAGTACTTC. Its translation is CASSDWDKDYEQYF.